Listed here are 9 T cell receptor beta chains from one sample, sequenced in a study of CD8 T cells in ankylosing spondylitis (dated by TCRdb to the late 2010s). Libraries were constructed by 5' RACE. The reads were generated on an Illumina HiSeq 2500. Using fastp at Q25 and MiXCR, TCRdb reprocessed the public reads and kept productive beta chains. Here each entry gathers all rows of one CDR3 protein and keeps the most common genes and DNA. The sample contains some 46,000 distinct CDR3 sequences, more than 9.5% of them found a single time. The ten largest clones take up 1.2% to 1.5% of the sample. Sample: blood, either unsorted or a sorted T cell fraction (not recorded which). All receptors derive from a male donor with ankylosing spondylitis or in good health (not recorded which).

The chain uses TRBV3-1 and TRBJ1-6; 7 bases match TRBD1. Losses at the gene ends were 1 base for V and 14 bases for J; bases not matched to a gene: 2. This CDR3 comprises 12 residues. Germline V gene lookup returns CDR1 LGHDT and CDR2 YNNKEL (reference sequence). The CDR3 sequence: CASSQGDRTLHF. The CDR3 nucleotides read TGTGCCAGCAGCCAAGGGGACAGAACCCTCCACTTT.

This clonotype was counted many times. The J gene is TRBJ2-7, the V gene TRBV12-3 or TRBV12-4; D gene uncertain. The CDR3 is 10 residues long. V was shortened by 8 bases and J by 3 bases, with 5 bases between the two germline ends. The CDR3 is CASGLYEQYF. Here the CDR3 DNA reads TGTGCCAGCGGTCTCTACGAGCAGTACTTC.

V usage is TRBV11-3 and J usage is TRBJ2-7, with TRBD2 identical over 8 bases. The CDR3 is 14 amino acids. Trimming at V came to 1 base and at J to 5 bases, leaving 4 bases not matched to a gene. From germline, CDR1 is SGHNT and CDR2 YENEEA. CDR3 sequence: CASSLGGTRDEQYF. The CDR3 nucleotides read TGTGCCAGCAGCTTAGGTGGGACTAGAGACGAGCAGTACTTC.

This clonotype is medium-sized in the sample. The chain uses TRBV29-1 and TRBJ1-5; D not certain. The CDR3 consists of 12 residues. The V end was cut by 4 bases, the J end by 0 bases, with 4 bases between. Germline V CDR1 and CDR2: SQVTM, ANQGSEA. CDR3 in amino acids: CSVGDSNQPQHF. DNA of the CDR3: TGCAGCGTTGGTGATAGCAATCAGCCCCAGCATTTT.

The rearrangement joins TRBV5-1 to TRBJ2-5, with unresolved D. Germline CDR1 SGHRS, CDR2 YFSETQ. V shed 0 bases and J shed 5 bases, with 11 bases lying between them. The CDR3 consists of 14 residues. As DNA, the CDR3 is TGCGCCAGCAGCTTGGTTATAGGGATCGAGACCCAGTACTTC. Translating gives CASSLVIGIETQYF.

This clonotype occurred many times. The genes are TRBV29-1 and TRBJ1-2; D is unresolved. Trimming took 0 bases from V and 8 from J, leaving 13 bases between them. Germline V gene sequence: CDR1 SQVTM, CDR2 ANQGSEA. CDR3 length equals 13 residues. The CDR3 DNA reads as TGCAGCGTTGAAGATAAGAGGGTGCGCGGCTACACCTTC. Translated: CSVEDKRVRGYTF.

This clonotype was recorded once. This sequence may be a read error, since a much larger clone differs from it by one base. V is TRBV7-8 and J is TRBJ2-7; 7 bases agree with TRBD1. CDR1 SGHVS and CDR2 FQNEAQ come from the germline V gene. The CDR3 is 12 residues long. CDR3 nucleotide sequence: TGTACCAGCAGCTTAGTGACAGGGGAGCAGTACTTC. Its translation is CTSSLVTGEQYF. The entire variable domain, with the rest obtained from reference TRBV7-8 and TRBJ2-7, is as follows: GAGVSQSPRYKVAKRGQDVALRCDPISGHVSLFWYQQALGQGPEFLTYFQNEAQLDKSGLPSDRFFAERPEGSVSTLKIQRTQQEDSAVYLCTSSLVTGEQYFGPGTRLTVT.

This clonotype was found once. The V call is TRBV11-2, the J call TRBJ1-2, with D perhaps TRBD1 (5 bases). The CDR3 sequence is 18 residues long. V was trimmed by 1 base and J by 7 bases, leaving 25 bases between them. Germline CDR1 SGHAT, CDR2 FQNNGV. DNA of the CDR3: TGTGCCAGCAGCTTAGTTGCTGCAGGGCCCCTAAGTCAGGGTGGCTACACCTTC. Protein: CASSLVAAGPLSQGGYTF.

This clonotype was found many times. The chain carries TRBV5-1 and TRBJ1-5; possible D gene TRBD1, 6 bases. Germline loops: CDR1 SGHRS, CDR2 YFSETQ. V dropped 0 bases and J dropped 7 bases, with 14 bases sitting between them. This CDR3 is 15 amino acids long. The DNA for the CDR3 is TGCGCCAGCAGCTTGGATGGGGGCTTGGGGCAGCCCCAGCATTTT. It encodes CASSLDGGLGQPQHF.